What follows are 17 T cell receptor beta chains derived from one specimen sequenced in a study of CD8 T cells in Susac syndrome. With random hexamers, reverse transcription was performed on roughly 0.5 to 1 ug of RNA. TCRdb independently ran MiXCR on the immunoSEQ multiplex PCR reads; one entry per CDR3 protein. The table has around 270,000 distinct CDR3 sequences, approximately 91% seen once. The sequenced sample was CD8+ T cells from PBMCs. The receptors were gathered from a human donor with multiple sclerosis.

The genes are TRBV7-6 and TRBJ2-7, with D uncertain. This CDR3 spans 15 amino acids. Germline V lookup: CDR1 SGHVS, CDR2 FNYEAQ. The ends were cut back, 1 base at V and 6 bases at J, with 16 bases in the middle. Here the CDR3 reads CASSLDDVGTAEQYF. CDR3 nucleotides: TGTGCCAGCAGCTTAGATGACGTCGGAACTGCCGAGCAGTACTTC. Full variable domain (outside the CDR3, taken from reference TRBV7-6 and TRBJ2-7): GAGVSQSPRYKVTKRGQDVALRCDPISGHVSLYWYRQALGQGPEFLTYFNYEAQQDKSGLPNDRFSAERPEGSISTLTIQRTEQRDSAMYRCASSLDDVGTAEQYFGPGTRLTVT.

CDR3 nucleotide sequence: TGTGCCAGCAGCTTAGCCTGGGCTGAGACCCAGTACTTC. It specifies CASSLAWAETQYF. This chain links TRBV7-9 with TRBJ2-5; no reliable D call. Trimming left V 0 bases short and J 5 bases short, with 7 bases between. This CDR3 is 13 amino acids long. Germline CDR1 reads SEHNR; CDR2 reads FQNEAQ (reference sequence).

The J gene is TRBJ2-7, the V gene TRBV13; possible D gene TRBD2, 5 bases. CDR1 and CDR2 (germline): PRHDT, FYEKMQ (reference sequence). The length of the CDR3 is 16 residues. Trimming took 3 bases from V and 2 from J, leaving 17 bases between them. This CDR3 reads CASSFISGNQTYEQYF. CDR3 DNA sequence: TGTGCCAGCAGCTTCATCTCCGGGAACCAGACCTACGAGCAGTACTTC.

V and J are TRBV27 and TRBJ2-5, with 11 bases fitting TRBD1. V shed 3 bases and J 5 bases; nucleotides not matched to a gene: 5. Germline loops: CDR1 MNHEY, CDR2 SMNVEV (reference sequence). This CDR3 spans 15 amino acids. CDR3 bases: TGTGCCAGCAGTTTTGGACAGGGGGCTCTGGAGACCCAGTACTTC. Its translation: CASSFGQGALETQYF.

A few counts support this clonotype. The V gene is TRBV6-2 or TRBV6-3, the J gene TRBJ2-5, with D perhaps matching TRBD2 (5 bases). CDR1 MNHEY and CDR2 SVGEGT come from the germline V gene. The CDR3 totals 14 residues. Trimming pared 7 bases from V and 0 bases from J, leaving 12 bases between. The CDR3 DNA follows: TGTGCCAGCATCGAGTCGACTAACCAAGAGACCCAGTACTTC. This gives the protein CASIESTNQETQYF.

The chain couples TRBV20-1 to TRBJ2-7, with 11 bases identical to TRBD2. The V gene end was trimmed by 3 bases and the J gene end by 3 bases; junction bases not matched to a gene: 4. From germline, CDR1 is DFQATT and CDR2 SNEGSKA (reference sequence). There are 14 residues in the CDR3. The CDR3 DNA is TGCAGTGCTAGTGTAGGGACTAGCGGCTACGAGCAGTACTTC. Amino acid sequence: CSASVGTSGYEQYF.

The rearrangement links TRBV20-1 to TRBJ1-2; 12 nucleotides line up with TRBD1. The CDR3 is made up of 15 amino acids. The germline gives CDR1 DFQATT, CDR2 SNEGSKA (reference sequence). V trimming: 4 bases; J trimming: 0 bases; junction bases outside the gene matches: 3. DNA for the CDR3: TGCAGTGCTACGGGACAGGGGGCCGCTAACTATGGCTACACCTTC. Its protein is CSATGQGAANYGYTF.

In nucleotides, the CDR3 is TGTGCCAGCAGTCCGATCGATTTGACAAGAAGCTACGAGCAGTACTTC. This sequence encodes CASSPIDLTRSYEQYF. The rearrangement joins TRBV2 to TRBJ2-7; D is uncertain. The CDR3 has 16 amino acids. Germline CDR1 is SNHLY and CDR2 is FYNNEI. Trimming took off 5 bases at V and 3 bases at J, with 20 bases between the two ends. Combining the CDR3 with reference TRBV2 and TRBJ2-7 gives the whole variable domain EPEVTQTPSHQVTQMGQEVILRCVPISNHLYFYWYRQILGQKVEFLVSFYNNEISEKSEIFDDQFSVERPDGSNFTLKIRSTKLEDSAMYFCASSPIDLTRSYEQYFGPGTRLTVT.

The CDR3 region has the DNA TGTGCCAGCAGCCATGCTGGTGGACAGGGGGCCATGGTTGGAAACACCATATATTTT. Translated: CASSHAGGQGAMVGNTIYF. The chain is built from TRBV7-2 and TRBJ1-3, with 11 bases fitting TRBD1. Germline-derived CDR1 and CDR2 are SGHTA and FQGNSA. After removal of 5 bases from V and 3 bases from J, the junction contained 15 bases not matched to a gene. The CDR3 is 19 residues long.

The sample holds one count of this clonotype. The chain has TRBV28 and TRBJ1-1; no firm D call. The CDR3 is 14 residues long. Looked up from germline, CDR1 is MDHEN and CDR2 is SYDVKM. V was trimmed by 5 bases and J by 1 base, leaving 11 bases between them. The CDR3 nucleotides read TGTGCCAGCAGTCTACGACGACAGAACACTGAAGCTTTCTTT. It specifies CASSLRRQNTEAFF. Using reference TRBV28 and TRBJ1-1 for the parts outside the CDR3, the full variable domain is DVKVTQSSRYLVKRTGEKVFLECVQDMDHENMFWYRQDPGLGLRLIYFSYDVKMKEKGDIPEGYSVSREKKERFSLILESASTNQTSMYLCASSLRRQNTEAFFGQGTRLTVV.

CDR3 loop: CASRSTSGGFDTQYF. DNA of the CDR3: TGTGCCAGCAGATCAACTAGCGGGGGGTTTGATACGCAGTATTTT. The chain uses TRBV2 and TRBJ2-3, with 12 positions matching TRBD2. The V segment lost 6 bases and the J segment 6 bases; nucleotides outside the gene matches: 7. Germline V gene lookup returns CDR1 SNHLY and CDR2 FYNNEI. The CDR3 is 15 residues long.

The chain links TRBV6-5 to TRBJ2-2, with a weak D call TRBD2 (5 bases). CDR3 length: 18 amino acids. V shed 2 bases and J shed 0 bases, with 16 bases lying between them. Germline V gene lookup returns CDR1 MNHEY and CDR2 SVGAGI. The CDR3 nucleotides are TGTGCCAGCAGTTACAATCCTAGCACTGGATCGAACACCGGGGAGCTGTTTTTT. It is translated as CASSYNPSTGSNTGELFF.

This clonotype is a singleton in its sample. The V gene is TRBV7-9, the J gene TRBJ2-1, with 7 nucleotides matching TRBD2. Germline V gene sequence: CDR1 SEHNR, CDR2 FQNEAQ (reference sequence). After removal of 1 base from V and 8 bases from J, the junction contained 14 bases not matched to a gene. CDR3 length: 17 residues. The CDR3 DNA is TGTGCCAGCAGCTTAGTACGCGGGAGTAAGGAAGGGGATGAGCAGTTCTTC. This translates into CASSLVRGSKEGDEQFF.

The chain employs TRBV9 and TRBJ2-7; a weak D match, TRBD1 (7 bases). The germline V gene has CDR1 SGDLS and CDR2 YYNGEE. V lost 0 bases, J lost 5 bases, and 15 bases lay in between. The CDR3 covers 15 residues. The CDR3 loop reads CASSVAGGLLDEQYF. Here the CDR3 DNA reads TGTGCCAGCAGCGTAGCAGGGGGACTTCTTGACGAGCAGTACTTC.

The chain recombines TRBV11-2 with TRBJ2-5, with 12 nucleotides matching TRBD1. Germline assignment: CDR1 SGHAT and CDR2 FQNNGV. The CDR3 has 15 residues. After removal of 5 bases from V and 5 bases from J, the junction contained 6 bases not matched to a gene. The CDR3 region is CASSPRDRGQETQYF. DNA of the CDR3: TGTGCCAGCAGCCCAAGGGACAGGGGGCAGGAGACCCAGTACTTC.

The rearrangement uses TRBV27 and TRBJ2-7, with 7 nucleotides matching TRBD1. Germline V gene lookup returns CDR1 MNHEY and CDR2 SMNVEV (reference sequence). The CDR3 sequence is 15 residues long. Trimming at V came to 2 bases and at J to 1 base, leaving 5 bases not matched to a gene. The CDR3 DNA reads as TGTGCCAGCAGTTTAGGGACAGTTACTTCCTACGAGCAGTACTTC. Translation gives CASSLGTVTSYEQYF.

The chain links TRBV5-4 to TRBJ2-1; D not resolved. Germline V gene lookup returns CDR1 SGHNT and CDR2 YYREEE (reference sequence). The CDR3 totals 15 residues. The V end was cut by 2 bases, the J end by 6 bases, with 15 bases between. Here the CDR3 DNA reads TGTGCCAGCAGCTTCGAGGCTAGTAATAGCAATGAGCAGTTCTTC. This sequence encodes CASSFEASNSNEQFF.